This T cell receptor (beta chain) was obtained from a study of blood T cell repertoires in COVID-19. Losses at the gene ends were 2 bases for V and 15 bases for J; bases not matched to a gene: 10. The V gene's germline CDR1 is SGDLS and CDR2 YYNGEE. This CDR3 has 13 amino acids. The table came from immunoSEQ multiplex PCR; TCRdb's copy has only in-frame clones and leaves some out. The sample carries approximately 130,000 clones, almost 85% recorded once. The TCR was taken from a human donor in a cohort sampled during active COVID-19. Material: peripheral blood. V gene TRBV9 combines with J gene TRBJ2-3; 9 nucleotides line up with TRBD2. In DNA, the CDR3 is TGTGCCAGCAGCGTTAATGCGGGGGGGCACTACTATTTT. Translating it yields CASSVNAGGHYYF.